The next 10 T cell receptor beta chains were all read from a single sample in a study of shared clonotypes between healthy human individuals. The data were produced by immunoSEQ multiplex PCR, yet TCRdb's version contains in-frame clones alone and is incomplete. The repertoire holds 2 million to 2.5 million clones, with approximately 95% as singletons. Sequences were obtained from naive CD4+ T cells sorted from blood. Regarding subset: CD45RA+ positively selected. Source of these receptors: a man aged 18 to 30 in good health.

This clone occurred once. The CDR3 is CASSLAAQETQYF. The CDR3 DNA sequence: TGTGCCAGCAGCTTAGCAGCTCAAGAGACCCAGTACTTC. The chain combines TRBV11-3 with TRBJ2-5; D not certain. CDR1 and CDR2 from the germline V gene are SGHNT and YENEEA. The ends were cut back, 1 base at V and 2 bases at J, with 5 bases in the middle. This CDR3 has 13 amino acids.

The chain uses TRBV5-6 and TRBJ1-5; 9 bases fit TRBD1. The CDR3 has 16 amino acids. Unmatched junction bases numbered 6, after V lost 1 base and J lost 4 bases. Germline CDR1 is SGHDT and CDR2 is YYEEEE. Here the CDR3 DNA reads TGTGCCAGCAGCTTGACAGGGGGCCCTGGGAATCAGCCCCAGCATTTT. This sequence encodes CASSLTGGPGNQPQHF.

V gene TRBV11-3 combines with J gene TRBJ2-2; D possibly corresponds to TRBD2 (5 bases). The CDR3 loop spans 13 amino acids. CDR1 and CDR2 (germline): SGHNT, YENEEA. The V gene lost 2 bases and the J gene lost 5 bases, with 6 bases spanning the gap. CDR3 in amino acids: CASSLLATGELFF. The DNA of the CDR3 is TGTGCCAGCAGCTTACTAGCAACCGGGGAGCTGTTTTTT.

V and J are TRBV30 and TRBJ1-2; 7 bases fit TRBD1. The CDR3 is 17 amino acids. The J segment lost 7 bases and the V segment lost 2 bases, leaving 19 bases of the junction unmatched. Germline lookup yields CDR1 GTSNPN and CDR2 SVGIG (reference sequence). Here the CDR3 DNA reads TGTGCCTGGAGTTTCCGGGACAGTTATAGCCTTAGGAGTGGCTACACCTTC. Its protein is CAWSFRDSYSLRSGYTF.

A note on this clone: Other DNA sequences in this sample translate to the same CDR3. The genes are TRBV10-3 and TRBJ1-1; D is unclear. The CDR3 runs 12 residues. Germline lookup yields CDR1 ENHRY and CDR2 SYGVKD. The V end lost 0 bases, the J end lost 5 bases, and 4 bases lay between the germline ends. For the CDR3, the DNA is TGTGCCATCAGTGAGTCGGGGACTGAAGCTTTCTTT. The encoded protein is CAISESGTEAFF.

The genes are TRBV2 and TRBJ1-1, with 11 positions matching TRBD1. The germline CDR1 and CDR2 sequences are SNHLY and FYNNEI. CDR3 length: 14 amino acids. Trimming cost V 4 bases and J 8 bases; bases outside gene matches: 6. CDR3 nucleotides: TGTGCCAGCAGTGGGGACAGGGGGTCCGGGGAAGCTTTCTTT. This translates into CASSGDRGSGEAFF.

This chain links TRBV2 with TRBJ2-7, with 9 bases identical to TRBD1. The CDR3 has 13 amino acids. J was trimmed by 3 bases and V by 8 bases; bases with no gene match: 5. Germline assignment: CDR1 SNHLY and CDR2 FYNNEI. CDR3 sequence: CASGQGKNYEQYF. The CDR3 region has the DNA TGTGCCAGCGGACAGGGGAAGAACTACGAGCAGTACTTC.

This chain uses TRBV10-2 with TRBJ2-1, with 8 bases lining up with TRBD1. Per germline, CDR1 WSHSY and CDR2 SAAADI. The CDR3 extends over 12 amino acids. The trim removed 4 bases at V and 7 bases at J, leaving 0 bases unmatched. The CDR3: CASSGQGNEQFF. CDR3 nucleotide sequence: TGCGCCAGCAGTGGACAGGGGAATGAGCAGTTCTTC.

This clone was observed a single time. J is TRBJ1-2 and V is TRBV2; tentative D call: TRBD1 (6 bases). There are 15 residues in the CDR3. V was pared by 6 bases and J by 6 bases, with 20 bases between. CDR1 SNHLY and CDR2 FYNNEI come from the germline V gene. The CDR3 protein is CASRVESGTSNGYTF. The CDR3 nucleotides are TGTGCCAGCAGGGTAGAATCAGGGACATCAAATGGCTACACCTTC.

This chain connects TRBV7-9 to TRBJ2-6, with D possibly being TRBD2 (6 bases). The CDR3 contains 19 residues. Germline CDR1 and CDR2: SEHNR and FQNEAQ (reference sequence). V lost 5 bases and J 0 bases, leaving 20 bases between the germline ends. CDR3 in amino acids: CASSRAPGTVISGANVLTF. The CDR3 DNA is TGTGCCAGCAGCCGAGCTCCCGGGACTGTGATCTCTGGGGCCAACGTCCTGACTTTC. Using reference TRBV7-9 and TRBJ2-6 for the parts outside the CDR3, the full variable domain is DTGVSQNPRHKITKRGQNVTFRCDPISEHNRLYWYRQTLGQGPEFLTYFQNEAQLEKSRLLSDRFSAERPKGSFSTLEIQRTEQGDSAMYLCASSRAPGTVISGANVLTFGAGSRLTVL.